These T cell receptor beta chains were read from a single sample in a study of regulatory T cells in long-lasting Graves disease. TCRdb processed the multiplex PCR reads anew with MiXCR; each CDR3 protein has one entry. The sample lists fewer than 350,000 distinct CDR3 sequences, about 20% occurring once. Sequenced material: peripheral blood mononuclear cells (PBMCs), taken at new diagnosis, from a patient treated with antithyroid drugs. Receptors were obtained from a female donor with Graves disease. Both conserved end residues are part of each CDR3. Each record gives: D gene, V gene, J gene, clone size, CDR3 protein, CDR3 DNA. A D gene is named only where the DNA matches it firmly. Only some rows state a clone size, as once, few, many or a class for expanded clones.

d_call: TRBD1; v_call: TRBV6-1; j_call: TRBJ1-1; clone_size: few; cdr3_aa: CASRQGSITEAFF; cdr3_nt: TGTGCCAGCAGACAGGGGTCAATCACTGAAGCTTTCTTT
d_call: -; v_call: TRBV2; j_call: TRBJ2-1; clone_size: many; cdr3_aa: CASSENEDEQFF; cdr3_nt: TGTGCCAGCAGTGAAAACGAGGATGAGCAGTTCTTC
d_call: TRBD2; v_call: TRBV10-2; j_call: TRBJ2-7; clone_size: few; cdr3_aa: CASSSLGVAGEQYF; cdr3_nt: TGCGCCAGCAGTTCACTCGGTGTAGCGGGCGAGCAGTACTTC
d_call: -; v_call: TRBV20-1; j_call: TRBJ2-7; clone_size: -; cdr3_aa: CSGVSGYEQYF; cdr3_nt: TGCAGCGGGGTTAGCGGCTACGAGCAGTACTTC
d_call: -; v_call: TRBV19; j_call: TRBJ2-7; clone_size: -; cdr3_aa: CASSETRSYEQYF; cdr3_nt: TGTGCCAGTAGTGAGACTAGATCCTACGAGCAGTACTTC
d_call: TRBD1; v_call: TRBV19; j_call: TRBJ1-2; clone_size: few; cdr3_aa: CASSNGQVGSGYTF; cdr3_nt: TGTGCCAGTAGTAACGGACAGGTTGGGTCTGGCTACACCTTC
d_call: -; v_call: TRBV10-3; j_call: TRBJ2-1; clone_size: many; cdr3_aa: CAISVQAGPVDEQFF; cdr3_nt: TGTGCCATCAGTGTCCAAGCGGGTCCAGTCGATGAGCAGTTCTTC
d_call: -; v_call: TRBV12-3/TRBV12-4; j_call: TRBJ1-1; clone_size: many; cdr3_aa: CASSLGLGGTEAFF; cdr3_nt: TGTGCCAGCAGTTTAGGTTTAGGGGGTACTGAAGCTTTCTTT
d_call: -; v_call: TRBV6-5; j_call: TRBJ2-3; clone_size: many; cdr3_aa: CASSYSTGGPQYF; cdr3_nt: TGTGCCAGCAGTTACTCAACTGGGGGGCCGCAGTATTTT
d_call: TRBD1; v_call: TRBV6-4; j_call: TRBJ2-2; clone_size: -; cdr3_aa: CASSGGQANTGELFF; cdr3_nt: TGTGCCAGCAGTGGGGGACAGGCGAACACCGGGGAGCTGTTTTTT
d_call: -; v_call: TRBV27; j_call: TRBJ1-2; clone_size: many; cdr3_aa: CASSLGFNYGYTF; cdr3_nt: TGTGCCAGCAGTTTAGGGTTCAACTATGGCTACACCTTC
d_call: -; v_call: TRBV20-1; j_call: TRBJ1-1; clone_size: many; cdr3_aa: CSARGSPLGTEAFF; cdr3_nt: TGCAGTGCTAGGGGGTCCCCATTGGGCACTGAAGCTTTCTTT
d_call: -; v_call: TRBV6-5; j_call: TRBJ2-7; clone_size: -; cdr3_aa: CASSYRWAQYF; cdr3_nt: TGTGCCAGCAGTTACAGGTGGGCTCAGTACTTC
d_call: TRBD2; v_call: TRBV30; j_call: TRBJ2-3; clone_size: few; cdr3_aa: CAWALAGGPADTQYF; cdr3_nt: TGTGCCTGGGCACTAGCGGGAGGGCCAGCAGATACGCAGTATTTT
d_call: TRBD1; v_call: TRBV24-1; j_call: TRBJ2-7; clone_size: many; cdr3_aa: CATSEGTGYEQYF; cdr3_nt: TGTGCCACCAGCGAAGGGACAGGCTACGAGCAGTACTTC
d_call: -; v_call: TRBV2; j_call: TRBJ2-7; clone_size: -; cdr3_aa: CASSARNRAYEQYF; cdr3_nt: TGTGCCAGCAGCGCCCGTAACAGGGCCTACGAGCAGTACTTC
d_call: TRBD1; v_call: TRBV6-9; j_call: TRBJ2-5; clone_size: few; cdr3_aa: CASSYRTGSETQYF; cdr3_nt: TGTGCCAGCAGTTACCGGACAGGGTCGGAGACCCAGTACTTC
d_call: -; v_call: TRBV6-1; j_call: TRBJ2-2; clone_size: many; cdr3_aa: CASILTLAGELFF; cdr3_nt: TGTGCCAGCATCCTGACCTTGGCCGGGGAGCTGTTTTTT
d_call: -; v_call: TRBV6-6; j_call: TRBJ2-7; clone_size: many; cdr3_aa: CASSYLGGYEQYF; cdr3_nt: TGTGCCAGCAGTTACCTCGGGGGCTACGAGCAGTACTTC
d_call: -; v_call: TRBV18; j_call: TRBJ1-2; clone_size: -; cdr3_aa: CASSPPGRPPASGYTF; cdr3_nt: TGTGCCAGCTCTCCCCCAGGTCGGCCGCCTGCCTCTGGCTACACCTTC
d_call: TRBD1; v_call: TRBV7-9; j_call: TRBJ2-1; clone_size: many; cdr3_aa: CASSGAQGQGSSYNEQFF; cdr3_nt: TGTGCCAGCAGCGGGGCCCAGGGACAGGGAAGCTCCTACAATGAGCAGTTCTTC
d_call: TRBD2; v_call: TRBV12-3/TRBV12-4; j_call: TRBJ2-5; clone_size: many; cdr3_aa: CASSLIAGGETQYF; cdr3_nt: TGTGCCAGCAGTTTAATAGCGGGAGGTGAGACCCAGTACTTC
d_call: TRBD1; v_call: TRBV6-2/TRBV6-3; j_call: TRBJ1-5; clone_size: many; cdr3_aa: CASSYGQGTGSRQPQHF; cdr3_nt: TGTGCCAGCAGTTACGGTCAGGGGACAGGGAGCAGACAGCCCCAGCATTTT
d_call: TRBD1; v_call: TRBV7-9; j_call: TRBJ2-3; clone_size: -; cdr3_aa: CASSLGDRASDTQYF; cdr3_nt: TGTGCCAGCAGCTTAGGGGACAGAGCATCGGATACGCAGTATTTT
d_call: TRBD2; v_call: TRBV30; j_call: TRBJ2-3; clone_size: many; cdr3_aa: CAWSRMSGRNTDTQYF; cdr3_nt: TGTGCCTGGAGCCGAATGAGCGGGAGGAACACAGATACGCAGTATTTT
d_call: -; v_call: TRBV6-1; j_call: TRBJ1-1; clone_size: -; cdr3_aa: CASSALQGGKTEAFF; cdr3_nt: TGTGCCAGCAGTGCACTACAGGGAGGAAAAACTGAAGCTTTCTTT
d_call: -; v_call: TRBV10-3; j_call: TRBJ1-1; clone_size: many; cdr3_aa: CAISEEESVKAFF; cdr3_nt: TGTGCCATCAGTGAGGAAGAATCAGTAAAAGCTTTCTTT
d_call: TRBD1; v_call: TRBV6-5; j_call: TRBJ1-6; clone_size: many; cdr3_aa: CASSYSISGGASPLHF; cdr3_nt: TGTGCCAGCAGTTACTCGATCTCAGGGGGAGCGTCACCCCTCCACTTT
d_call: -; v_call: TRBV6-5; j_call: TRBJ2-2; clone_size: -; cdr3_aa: CASSYFGGNTGELFF; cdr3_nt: TGTGCCAGCAGTTACTTCGGGGGCAACACCGGGGAGCTGTTTTTT
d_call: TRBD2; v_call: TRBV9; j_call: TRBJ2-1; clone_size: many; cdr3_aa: CASSGAGASYNEQFF; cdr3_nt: TGTGCCAGCAGCGGGGCGGGAGCCTCCTACAATGAGCAGTTCTTC
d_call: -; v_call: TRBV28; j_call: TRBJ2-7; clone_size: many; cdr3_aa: CASSSRTASGYEQYF; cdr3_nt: TGTGCCAGCAGTTCGCGGACCGCGTCGGGGTACGAGCAGTACTTC
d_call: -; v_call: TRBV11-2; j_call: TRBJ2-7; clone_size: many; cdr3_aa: CASSSAGGLEQYF; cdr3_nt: TGTGCCAGCAGCAGCGCCGGGGGGCTCGAGCAGTACTTC
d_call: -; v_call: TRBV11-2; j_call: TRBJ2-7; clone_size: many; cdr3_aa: CASSLATGGSIGEQYF; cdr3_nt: TGTGCCAGCAGCTTAGCAACAGGAGGGAGTATAGGCGAGCAGTACTTC
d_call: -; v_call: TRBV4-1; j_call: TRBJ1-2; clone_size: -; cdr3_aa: CASSQPHEKIYGYTF; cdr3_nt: TGCGCCAGCAGCCAACCCCATGAGAAAATTTATGGCTACACCTTC
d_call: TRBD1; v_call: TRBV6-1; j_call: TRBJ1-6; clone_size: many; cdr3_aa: CASSSGTANSPLHF; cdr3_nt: TGTGCCAGCAGCTCCGGGACAGCTAATTCACCCCTCCACTTT
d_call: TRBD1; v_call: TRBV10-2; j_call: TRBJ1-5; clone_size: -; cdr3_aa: CACTQGVGQPQHF; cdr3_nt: TGCGCCTGTACACAGGGGGTCGGCCAGCCCCAGCATTTT
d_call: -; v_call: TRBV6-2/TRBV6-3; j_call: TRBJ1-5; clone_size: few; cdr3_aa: CASSAIGPNQPQHF; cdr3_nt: TGTGCCAGCAGTGCCATAGGCCCTAATCAGCCCCAGCATTTT
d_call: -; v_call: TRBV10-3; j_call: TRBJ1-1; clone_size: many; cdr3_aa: CASGHNTEAFF; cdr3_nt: TGTGCCTCGGGACACAACACTGAAGCTTTCTTT
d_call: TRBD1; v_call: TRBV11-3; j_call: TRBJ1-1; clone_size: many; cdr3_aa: CASSVGPGQGGENTEAFF; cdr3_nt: TGTGCCAGCAGCGTGGGGCCGGGACAGGGTGGGGAGAACACTGAAGCTTTCTTT
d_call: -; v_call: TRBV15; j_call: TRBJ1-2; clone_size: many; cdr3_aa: CATSRGPRGYTF; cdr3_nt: TGTGCCACCAGCAGGGGCCCCCGTGGCTACACCTTC
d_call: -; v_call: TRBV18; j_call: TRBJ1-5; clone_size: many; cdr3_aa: CASSPTDGSNQPQHF; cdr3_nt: TGTGCCAGCTCACCCACAGACGGAAGCAATCAGCCCCAGCATTTT
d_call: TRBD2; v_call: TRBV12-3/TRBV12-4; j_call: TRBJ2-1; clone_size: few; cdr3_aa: CASSPGGSLNEQFF; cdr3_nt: TGTGCCAGCTCCCCGGGAGGGTCTCTCAATGAGCAGTTCTTC
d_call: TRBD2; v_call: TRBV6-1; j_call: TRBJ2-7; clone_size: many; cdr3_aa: CASSRSKRGRSYEQYF; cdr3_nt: TGTGCCAGCAGTCGAAGTAAGCGGGGCCGCTCCTACGAGCAGTACTTC
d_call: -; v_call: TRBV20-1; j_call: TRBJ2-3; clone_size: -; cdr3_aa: CSAKTIRDTQYF; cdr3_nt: TGCAGTGCTAAAACTATTCGCGATACGCAGTATTTT
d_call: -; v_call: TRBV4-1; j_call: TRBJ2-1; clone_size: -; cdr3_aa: CASSPRGHSGIYNEQFF; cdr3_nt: TGCGCCAGCAGCCCAAGGGGACATTCGGGGATCTACAATGAGCAGTTCTTC
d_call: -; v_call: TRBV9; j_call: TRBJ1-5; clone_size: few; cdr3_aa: CASSPDGNNQPQHF; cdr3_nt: TGTGCCAGCAGCCCGGACGGTAACAATCAGCCCCAGCATTTT
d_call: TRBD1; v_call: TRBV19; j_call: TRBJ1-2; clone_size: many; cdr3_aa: CASSRSGQSANYGYTF; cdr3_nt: TGTGCCAGTAGCCGATCGGGACAGTCTGCTAACTATGGCTACACCTTC
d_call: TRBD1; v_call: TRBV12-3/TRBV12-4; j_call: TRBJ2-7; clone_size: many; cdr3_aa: CASSQYTGGSPYEQYF; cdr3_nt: TGTGCCAGCAGTCAATACACAGGGGGCTCCCCCTACGAGCAGTACTTC
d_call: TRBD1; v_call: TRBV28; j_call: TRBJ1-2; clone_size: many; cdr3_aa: CASSDRDRGAPAYGYTF; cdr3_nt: TGTGCCAGCAGTGACCGGGACAGGGGCGCGCCAGCCTATGGCTACACCTTC
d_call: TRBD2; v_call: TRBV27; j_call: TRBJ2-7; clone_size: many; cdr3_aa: CASKKTSDHEQYF; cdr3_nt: TGTGCCAGCAAAAAGACTAGCGACCACGAGCAGTACTTC
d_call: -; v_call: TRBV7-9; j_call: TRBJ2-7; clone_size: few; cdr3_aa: CASRDSLHEQYF; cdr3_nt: TGTGCCAGCAGGGACAGCCTCCACGAGCAGTACTTC